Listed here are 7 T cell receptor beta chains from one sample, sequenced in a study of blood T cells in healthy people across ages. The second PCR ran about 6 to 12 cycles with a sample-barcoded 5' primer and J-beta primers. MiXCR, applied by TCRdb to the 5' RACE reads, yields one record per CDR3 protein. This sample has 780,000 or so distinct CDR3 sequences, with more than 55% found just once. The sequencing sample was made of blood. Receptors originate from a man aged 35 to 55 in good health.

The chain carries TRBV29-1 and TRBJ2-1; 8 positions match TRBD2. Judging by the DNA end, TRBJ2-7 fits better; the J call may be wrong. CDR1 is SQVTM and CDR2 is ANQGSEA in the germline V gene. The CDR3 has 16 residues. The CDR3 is CSVEGSSGSSYSEQYF. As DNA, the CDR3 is TGCAGCGTTGAAGGGTCCAGCGGGAGCAGTTATTCTGAGCAGTACTTC.

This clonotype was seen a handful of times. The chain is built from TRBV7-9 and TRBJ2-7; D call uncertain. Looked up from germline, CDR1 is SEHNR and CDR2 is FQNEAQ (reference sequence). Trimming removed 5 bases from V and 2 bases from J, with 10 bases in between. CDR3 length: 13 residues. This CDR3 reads CASSPLDPYEQYF. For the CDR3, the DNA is TGTGCCAGCAGCCCTCTGGACCCCTACGAGCAGTACTTC.

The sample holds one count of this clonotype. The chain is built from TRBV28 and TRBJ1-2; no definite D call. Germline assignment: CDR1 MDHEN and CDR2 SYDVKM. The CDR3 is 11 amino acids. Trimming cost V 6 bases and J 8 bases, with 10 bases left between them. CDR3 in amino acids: CASSTPLGYTF. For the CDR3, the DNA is TGTGCCAGCAGCACCCCACTCGGCTACACCTTC.

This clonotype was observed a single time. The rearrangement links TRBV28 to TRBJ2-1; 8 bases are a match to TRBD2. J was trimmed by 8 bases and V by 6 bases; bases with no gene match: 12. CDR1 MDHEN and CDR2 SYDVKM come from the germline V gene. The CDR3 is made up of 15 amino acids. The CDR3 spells CASRSGTSGSHEQFF. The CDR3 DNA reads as TGTGCCAGCAGATCCGGGACGAGCGGGAGCCATGAGCAGTTCTTC.

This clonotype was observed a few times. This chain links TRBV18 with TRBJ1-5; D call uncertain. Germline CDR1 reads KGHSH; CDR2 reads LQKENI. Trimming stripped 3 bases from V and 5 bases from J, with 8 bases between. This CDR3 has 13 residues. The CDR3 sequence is CASSPNEDQPQHF. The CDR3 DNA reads TGTGCCAGCTCACCGAATGAAGATCAGCCCCAGCATTTT.

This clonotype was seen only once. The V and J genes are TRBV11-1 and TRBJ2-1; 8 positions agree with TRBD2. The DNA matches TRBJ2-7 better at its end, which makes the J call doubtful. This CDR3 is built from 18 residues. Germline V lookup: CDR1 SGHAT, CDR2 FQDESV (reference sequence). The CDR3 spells CASSLAMASGRSYDEQYF. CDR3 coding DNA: TGTGCCAGCAGCTTAGCGATGGCTAGCGGGCGGTCCTACGATGAGCAGTACTTC.

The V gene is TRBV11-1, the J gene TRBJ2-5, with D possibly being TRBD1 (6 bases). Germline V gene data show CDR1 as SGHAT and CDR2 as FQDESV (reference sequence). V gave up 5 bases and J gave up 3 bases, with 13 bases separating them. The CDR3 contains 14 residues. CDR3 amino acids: CASSQGHLKETQYF. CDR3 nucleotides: TGTGCCAGCAGCCAGGGACACCTCAAAGAGACCCAGTACTTC.